The clone carrying this T cell receptor beta chain has ten or more counts. This sample was included in a study of regulatory T cells in long-lasting Graves disease. Indicated time point: newly diagnosed GD, antithyroid drugs for less than 3 months. PBMC-extracted RNA yielded the TCR library. Patients met American Thyroid Association criteria for Graves' disease. Peripheral blood, 8.5 to 10 milliliters per patient, was collected in EDTA tubes. Arm-PCR with iRepertoire HTBI primers amplified the CDR3 regions for these TCR beta libraries. TCRdb recomputed calls from the multiplex PCR reads with MiXCR, one row per CDR3 protein. The table lists roughly 350,000 distinct CDR3 sequences, about 16% of them singletons, with over 20% in the top ten. Germline V gene lookup returns CDR1 SNHLY and CDR2 FYNNEI. This CDR3 contains 11 residues. Between the trimmed V and J ends, which lost 6 bases and 4 bases, there was a span of 6 bases.

This same sample was also part of a study on T cells in Graves' hyperthyroidism and ophthalmopathy.

The chain recombines TRBV2 with TRBJ2-5; D is uncertain. This clonotype was obtained from a woman younger than 35 with Graves disease. The source was peripheral blood mononuclear cells (PBMCs), collected at new diagnosis, from a patient treated with antithyroid drugs. The CDR3 protein is CASSAGETQYF. The CDR3 region has the DNA TGTGCCAGCAGCGCCGGAGAGACCCAGTACTTC.